A single sample gave rise to the 5 T cell receptor beta chains below, sequenced in a study of blood T cell repertoires in COVID-19 (TCRdb year 2020). The library relied on the immunoSEQ multiplex PCR assay. TCRdb retrieved this table from immuneACCESS and kept in-frame rearrangements only. Not all clones are present; in checked studies, unresolved V genes account for under half, and no reason is known for the remainder. This sample gives 130,000 to 150,000 clones in total; roughly four fifths of them show up just once. The biggest ten clones account for roughly 13% of the sample. Sample: peripheral blood. The receptors were gathered from a man older than 75 with acute or convalescent COVID-19.

The chain combines TRBV5-1 with TRBJ1-2; 8 bases are shared with TRBD1. CDR3 length equals 14 residues. V shed 4 bases, J shed 3 bases, and the junction held 5 bases outside the gene matches. Germline CDR1 and CDR2: SGHRS and YFSETQ. The CDR3 loop is CASSMTGVDYGYTF. The CDR3 region has the DNA TGCGCCAGCAGCATGACAGGGGTCGACTATGGCTACACCTTC.

The chain carries TRBV30 and TRBJ2-3; maybe TRBD1 (5 bases). CDR1 is GTSNPN and CDR2 is SVGIG in the germline V gene (reference sequence). Trimming left V 1 base short and J 5 bases short, with 7 bases between. CDR3 length: 12 residues. The CDR3 DNA sequence: TGTGCCTGGAGTGCAGGGTTAGATACGCAGTATTTT. Translated: CAWSAGLDTQYF.

The gene calls are TRBV2 and TRBJ2-7, with D perhaps TRBD1 (6 bases). CDR3 size: 10 residues. V dropped 6 bases and J dropped 11 bases, with 11 bases sitting between them. Germline-derived CDR1 and CDR2 are SNHLY and FYNNEI. The DNA of the CDR3 is TGTGCCAGCAGGCAACAGGGCGAGTACTTC. This codes for CASRQQGEYF.

This clone was seen more than once but under ten times. This chain links TRBV9 with TRBJ1-6, with D tentatively TRBD1 (5 bases). V lost 1 base and J 11 bases, leaving 10 bases between the germline ends. Germline CDR1 is SGDLS and CDR2 is YYNGEE. The CDR3 spans 13 residues. The CDR3 nucleotides are TGTGCCAGCAGCGTAAAGGAGGGGACACCCCTCCACTTT. Encoded protein: CASSVKEGTPLHF. Looking up the rest from reference TRBV9 and TRBJ1-6 gives the full variable domain: DSGVTQTPKHLITATGQRVTLRCSPRSGDLSVYWYQQSLDQGLQFLIQYYNGEERAKGNILERFSAQQFPDLHSELNLSSLELGDSALYFCASSVKEGTPLHFGNGTRLTVT.

There are a few counts of this clone. Distinct nucleotide sequences in the sample also encode this CDR3. This chain links TRBV2 with TRBJ1-2, with 8 bases that match TRBD1. CDR1 is SNHLY and CDR2 is FYNNEI in the germline V gene. J lost 2 bases, V lost 8 bases, and 4 bases had no gene match. CDR3 size: 13 residues. DNA for the CDR3: TGTGCCAGCCGGGACAGGTCGAACTATGGCTACACCTTC. Encoded protein: CASRDRSNYGYTF.